The 10 T cell receptor beta chains given below trace back to one sample, sequenced in a study of CD8+CD57+ T cells in acquired aplastic anemia. Genomic DNA acted as the template from which TCR beta VDJ combination and CDR3 sequence profiling were carried out. Via MiXCR, TCRdb re-called the reads, giving one row per CDR3 protein. This table holds around 170,000 distinct CDR3 sequences, roughly 45% found once. Patients included in sequencing had previously demonstrated CD8+CD57+ cell expansion by flow cytometry. Sequencing was done on a sample of sorted CD4+, CD8+, or CD8+CD57+ T cells (not recorded which) from PBMCs. Receptors were obtained from a human donor with aplastic anemia.

As concerns this clonotype: Its ends do not fully match the called genes, so a read error is possible. The CDR3 loop reads CARSAGQGLNSPLHF. In DNA form, the CDR3 reads TGTGCCCGCAGCGCGGGACAGGGGTTGAATTCGCCCCTCCACTTT. J is TRBJ1-6 and V is TRBV7-9, with TRBD1 matching 10 bases. Germline CDR1 and CDR2: SEHNR and FQNEAQ (reference sequence). CDR3 length equals 15 residues.

This clonotype has a single count. The chain has TRBV7-8 and TRBJ2-1; D call uncertain. Trimming cost V 6 bases and J 2 bases, with 14 bases left between them. This CDR3 is 15 amino acids long. Germline-derived CDR1 and CDR2 are SGHVS and FQNEAQ. The CDR3 DNA reads as TGTGCCAGCAGTATAATACGCGGAACCTACAATGAGCAGTTCTTC. It encodes CASSIIRGTYNEQFF.

Many counts were recorded for this clonotype. One end of the junction fails to match germline, which may point to a read error. V is TRBV10-3 and J is TRBJ1-5; no definite D call. CDR1 is ENHRY and CDR2 is SYGVKD in the germline V gene. The CDR3 contains 13 residues. In nucleotides, the CDR3 is TGTGCCATCCGTGAGGCGGGAGGCCAGCCCCAGCATTTT. Protein product: CAIREAGGQPQHF.

The J gene is TRBJ1-5, the V gene TRBV20-1, with 10 bases that match TRBD1. This CDR3 region has 20 residues. CDR1 and CDR2 (germline): DFQATT, SNEGSKA (reference sequence). V was clipped by 1 base and J by 2 bases; unmatched bases: 17. The CDR3 is CSARVFGDRGRGGGNQPQHF. The CDR3, as DNA: TGCAGTGCTAGAGTCTTTGGGGACAGGGGCAGGGGAGGCGGCAATCAGCCCCAGCATTTT.

This clonotype was counted at least ten times. This sequence joins TRBV7-9 and TRBJ2-3; TRBD1 matches at 7 bases. This CDR3 has 15 residues. Germline lookup yields CDR1 SEHNR and CDR2 FQNEAQ (reference sequence). V shed 1 base and J 4 bases; nucleotides not matched to a gene: 5. The CDR3 reads CASSLVAGGADTQYF. The CDR3 DNA is TGTGCCAGCAGCTTAGTAGCAGGGGGAGCAGATACGCAGTATTTT.

This clonotype was seen more than once but under ten times. A much larger clonotype is one base distant, so this may be a read error. J is TRBJ2-1 and V is TRBV20-1; 9 bases align to TRBD2. CDR1 is DFQATT and CDR2 is SNEGSKA in the germline V gene (reference sequence). This CDR3 has 15 amino acids. The CDR3 region is CSAPDSREGRYEQLF. DNA of the CDR3: TGCAGTGCGCCCGACTCGCGGGAGGGCCGGTATGAGCAGCTCTTC.

The chain uses TRBV29-1 and TRBJ2-3, with D tentatively TRBD1 (5 bases). CDR1 SQVTM and CDR2 ANQGSEA come from the germline V gene. The CDR3 sequence is 14 residues long. Trimming cost V 7 bases and J 2 bases, with 16 bases left between them. The CDR3 here is CSASRAGYTDTQYF. CDR3 nucleotides: TGCAGCGCCTCTCGAGCAGGGTACACAGATACGCAGTATTTT.

To note about this clonotype: At one end the junction does not follow the germline gene, possibly because of a read error. J is TRBJ1-3 and V is TRBV3-1; 9 bases map to TRBD1. Germline CDR1 is LGHDT and CDR2 is YNNKEL (reference sequence). CDR3 size: 15 residues. The CDR3 is CASSQGTGAGNTIHF. The CDR3 DNA reads as TGTGCCAGCAGCCAAGGGACAGGGGCTGGAAACACCATACATTTT.

In regard to this clonotype: A much larger clonotype is one base distant, so this may be a read error. V and J are TRBV20-1 and TRBJ2-1; TRBD2 agrees at 7 bases. Germline values: CDR1 DFQATT, CDR2 SNEGSKA (reference sequence). This CDR3 is built from 11 residues. CDR3 loop: CGGGDSVEQFF. In DNA, the CDR3 is TGCGGTGGGGGGGATAGTGTTGAGCAGTTCTTC.

This clonotype has only a few counts. This chain connects TRBV7-6 to TRBJ2-7; D possibly corresponds to TRBD1 (6 bases). V was pared by 10 bases and J by 3 bases, with 16 bases between. The CDR3 spans 13 residues. The V gene's germline CDR1 is SGHVS and CDR2 FNYEAQ. CDR3: CATSPQGYYEQYF. CDR3 bases: TGTGCCACTTCTCCCCAGGGGTACTACGAGCAGTACTTC.